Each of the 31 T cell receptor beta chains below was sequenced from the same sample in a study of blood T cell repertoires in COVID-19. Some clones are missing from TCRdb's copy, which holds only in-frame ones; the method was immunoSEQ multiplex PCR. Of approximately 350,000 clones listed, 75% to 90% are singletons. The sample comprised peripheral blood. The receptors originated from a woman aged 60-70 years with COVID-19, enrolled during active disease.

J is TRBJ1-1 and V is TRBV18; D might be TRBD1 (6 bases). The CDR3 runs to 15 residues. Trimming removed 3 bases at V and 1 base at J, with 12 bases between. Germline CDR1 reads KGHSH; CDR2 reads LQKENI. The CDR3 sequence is CASSPREGQNTEAFF. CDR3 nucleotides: TGTGCCAGCTCACCGAGGGAGGGACAGAACACTGAAGCTTTCTTT.

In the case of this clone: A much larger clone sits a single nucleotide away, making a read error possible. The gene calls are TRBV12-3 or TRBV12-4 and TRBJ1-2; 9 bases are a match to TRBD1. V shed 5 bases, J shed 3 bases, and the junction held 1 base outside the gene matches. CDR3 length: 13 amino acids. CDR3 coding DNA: TGTGCCAGCAGTCGGACAGGGGACTATGGCTACACCTTC. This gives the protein CASSRTGDYGYTF.

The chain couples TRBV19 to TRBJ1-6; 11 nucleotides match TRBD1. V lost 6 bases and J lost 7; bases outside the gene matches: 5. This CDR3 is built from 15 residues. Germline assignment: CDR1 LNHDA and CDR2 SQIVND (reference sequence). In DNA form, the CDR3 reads TGTGCCAGTAGAAAGGACAGGGGGCGAAATTCACCCCTCCACTTT. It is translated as CASRKDRGRNSPLHF.

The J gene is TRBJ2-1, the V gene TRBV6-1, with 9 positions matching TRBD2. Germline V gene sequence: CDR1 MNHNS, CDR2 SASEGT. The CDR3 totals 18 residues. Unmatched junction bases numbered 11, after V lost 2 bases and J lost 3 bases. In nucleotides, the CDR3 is TGTGCCAGCAGTGAATGGGGTTTGGCGGGGGGGGTCTACAATGAGCAGTTCTTC. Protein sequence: CASSEWGLAGGVYNEQFF.

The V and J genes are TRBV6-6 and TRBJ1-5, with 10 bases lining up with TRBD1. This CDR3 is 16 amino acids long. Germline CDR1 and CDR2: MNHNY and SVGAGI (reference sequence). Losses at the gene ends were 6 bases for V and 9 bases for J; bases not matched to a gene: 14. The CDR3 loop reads CASRPRQGADGSPQHF. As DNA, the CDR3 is TGTGCCAGCAGACCTAGACAGGGGGCGGATGGGTCGCCCCAGCATTTT.

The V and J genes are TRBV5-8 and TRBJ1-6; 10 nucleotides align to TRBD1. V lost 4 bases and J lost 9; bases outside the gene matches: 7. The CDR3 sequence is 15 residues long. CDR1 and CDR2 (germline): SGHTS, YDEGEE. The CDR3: CASSPGTGASSPLHF. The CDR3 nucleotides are TGTGCCAGCAGCCCAGGGACAGGGGCTAGTTCACCCCTCCACTTT.

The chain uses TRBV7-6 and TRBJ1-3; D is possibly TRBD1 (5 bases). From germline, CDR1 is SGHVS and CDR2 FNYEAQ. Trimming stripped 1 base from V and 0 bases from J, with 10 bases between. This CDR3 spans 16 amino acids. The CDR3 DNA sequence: TGTGCCAGCAGCTTAGGACAGCCCGACTCTGGAAACACCATATATTTT. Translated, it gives CASSLGQPDSGNTIYF.

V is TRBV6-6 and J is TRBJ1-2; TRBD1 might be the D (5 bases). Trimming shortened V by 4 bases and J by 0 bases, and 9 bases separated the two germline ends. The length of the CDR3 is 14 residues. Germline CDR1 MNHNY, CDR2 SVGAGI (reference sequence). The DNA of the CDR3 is TGTGCCAGCAGTTGGGTGACAGCTAACTATGGCTACACCTTC. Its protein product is CASSWVTANYGYTF.

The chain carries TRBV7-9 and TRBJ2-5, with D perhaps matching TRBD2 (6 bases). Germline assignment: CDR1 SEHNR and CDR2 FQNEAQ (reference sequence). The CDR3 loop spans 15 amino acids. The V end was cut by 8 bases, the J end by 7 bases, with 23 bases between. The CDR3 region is CASDFSGLHGGTQYF. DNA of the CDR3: TGTGCCAGCGACTTTTCTGGGCTCCACGGGGGGACCCAGTACTTC. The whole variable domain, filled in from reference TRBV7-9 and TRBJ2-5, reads DTGVSQNPRHKITKRGQNVTFRCDPISEHNRLYWYRQTLGQGPEFLTYFQNEAQLEKSRLLSDRFSAERPKGSFSTLEIQRTEQGDSAMYLCASDFSGLHGGTQYFGPGTRLLVL.

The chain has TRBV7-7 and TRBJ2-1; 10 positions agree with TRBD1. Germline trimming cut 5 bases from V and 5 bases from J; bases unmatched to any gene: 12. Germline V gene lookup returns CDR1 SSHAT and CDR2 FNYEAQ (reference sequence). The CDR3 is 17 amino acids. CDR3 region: CASSLWPPGTGDNEQFF. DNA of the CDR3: TGTGCCAGCAGCCTATGGCCCCCGGGGACAGGGGACAATGAGCAGTTCTTC. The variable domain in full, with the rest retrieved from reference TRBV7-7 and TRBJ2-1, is GAGVSQSPRYKVTKRGQDVTLRCDPISSHATLYWYQQALGQGPEFLTYFNYEAQPDKSGLPSDRFSAERPEGSISTLTIQRTEQRDSAMYRCASSLWPPGTGDNEQFFGPGTRLTVL.

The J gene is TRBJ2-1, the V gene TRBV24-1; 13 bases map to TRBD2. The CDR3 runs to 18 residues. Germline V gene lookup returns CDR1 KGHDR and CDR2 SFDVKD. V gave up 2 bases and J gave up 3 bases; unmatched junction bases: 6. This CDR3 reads CATSDSTSGGHGYNEQFF. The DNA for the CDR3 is TGTGCCACCAGTGATTCGACTAGCGGGGGGCATGGCTACAATGAGCAGTTCTTC.

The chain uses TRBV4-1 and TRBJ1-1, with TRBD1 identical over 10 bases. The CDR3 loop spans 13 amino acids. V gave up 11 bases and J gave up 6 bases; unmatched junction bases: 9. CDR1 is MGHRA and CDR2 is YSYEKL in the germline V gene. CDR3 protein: CAGGQGPASEAFF. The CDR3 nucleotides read TGCGCCGGGGGACAGGGGCCAGCTTCTGAAGCTTTCTTT.

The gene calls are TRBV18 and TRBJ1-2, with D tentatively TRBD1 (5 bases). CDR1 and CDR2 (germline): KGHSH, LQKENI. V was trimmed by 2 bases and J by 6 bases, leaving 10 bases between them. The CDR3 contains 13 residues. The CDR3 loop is CASSPGQGHGYTF. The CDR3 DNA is TGTGCCAGCTCACCAGGTCAGGGCCATGGCTACACCTTC.

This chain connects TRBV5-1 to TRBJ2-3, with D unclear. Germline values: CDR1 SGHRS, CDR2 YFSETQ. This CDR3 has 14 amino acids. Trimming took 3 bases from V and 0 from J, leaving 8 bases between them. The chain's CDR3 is CASSSPSSTDTQYF. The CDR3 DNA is TGCGCCAGCAGCTCCCCCTCTAGCACAGATACGCAGTATTTT.

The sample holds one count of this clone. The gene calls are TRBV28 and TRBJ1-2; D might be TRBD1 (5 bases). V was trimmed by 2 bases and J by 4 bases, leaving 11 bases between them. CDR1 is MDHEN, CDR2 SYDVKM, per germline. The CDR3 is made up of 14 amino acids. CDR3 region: CASSLGGAGYGYTF. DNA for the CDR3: TGTGCCAGCAGTTTAGGAGGGGCGGGCTATGGCTACACCTTC.

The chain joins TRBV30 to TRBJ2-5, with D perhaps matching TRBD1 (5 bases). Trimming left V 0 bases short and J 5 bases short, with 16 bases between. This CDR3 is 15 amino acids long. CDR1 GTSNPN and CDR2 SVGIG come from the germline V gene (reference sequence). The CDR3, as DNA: TGTGCCTGGAGTGTCCCAGGGATAAGATTCGAGACCCAGTACTTC. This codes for CAWSVPGIRFETQYF.

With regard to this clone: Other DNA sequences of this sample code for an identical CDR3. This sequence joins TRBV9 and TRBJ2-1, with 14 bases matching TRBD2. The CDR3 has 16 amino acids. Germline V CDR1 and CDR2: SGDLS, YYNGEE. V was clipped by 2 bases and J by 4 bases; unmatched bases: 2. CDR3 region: CASSVGLAGGYNEQFF. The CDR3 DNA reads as TGTGCCAGCAGCGTCGGACTAGCGGGGGGTTACAATGAGCAGTTCTTC.

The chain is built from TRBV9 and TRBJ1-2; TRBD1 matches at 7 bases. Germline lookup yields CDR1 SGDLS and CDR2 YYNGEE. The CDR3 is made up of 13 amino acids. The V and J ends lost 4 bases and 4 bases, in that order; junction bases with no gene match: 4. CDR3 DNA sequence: TGTGCCAGCAGCCCTCGACAGGGCTATGGCTACACCTTC. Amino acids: CASSPRQGYGYTF.

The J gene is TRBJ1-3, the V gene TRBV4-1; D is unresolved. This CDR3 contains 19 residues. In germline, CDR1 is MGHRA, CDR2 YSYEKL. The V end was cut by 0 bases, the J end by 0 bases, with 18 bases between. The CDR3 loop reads CASSQDNLGGVHSGNTIYF. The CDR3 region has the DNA TGCGCCAGCAGCCAAGATAATTTGGGCGGGGTACACTCTGGAAACACCATATATTTT.

CDR3 bases: TGTGCCAGCAGGACAATGAACACTGAAGCTTTCTTT. Protein product: CASRTMNTEAFF. V usage is TRBV5-4 and J usage is TRBJ1-1; D is ambiguous. CDR1 is SGHNT and CDR2 is YYREEE in the germline V gene (reference sequence). Trimming took 5 bases from V and 0 from J, leaving 5 bases between them. The CDR3 extends over 12 amino acids. Combining the CDR3 with reference TRBV5-4 and TRBJ1-1 gives the whole variable domain ETGVTQSPTHLIKTRGQQVTLRCSSQSGHNTVSWYQQALGQGPQFIFQYYREEENGRGNFPPRFSGLQFPNYSSELNVNALELDDSALYLCASRTMNTEAFFGQGTRLTVV.

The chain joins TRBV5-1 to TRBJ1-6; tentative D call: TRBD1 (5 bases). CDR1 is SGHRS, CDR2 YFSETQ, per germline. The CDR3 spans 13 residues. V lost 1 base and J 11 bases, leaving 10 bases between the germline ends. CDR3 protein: CASSLQGWPPLHF. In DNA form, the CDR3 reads TGCGCCAGCAGCTTGCAGGGTTGGCCACCCCTCCACTTT.

The CDR3: CASSLEAGAHRRNTIYF. CDR3 DNA: TGTGCCAGCAGCTTAGAAGCAGGGGCCCATAGGCGGAACACCATATATTTT. V and J are TRBV11-2 and TRBJ1-3; maybe TRBD1 (6 bases). V lost 0 bases and J 7 bases, leaving 19 bases between the germline ends. CDR3 length equals 17 residues. Germline-derived CDR1 and CDR2 are SGHAT and FQNNGV.

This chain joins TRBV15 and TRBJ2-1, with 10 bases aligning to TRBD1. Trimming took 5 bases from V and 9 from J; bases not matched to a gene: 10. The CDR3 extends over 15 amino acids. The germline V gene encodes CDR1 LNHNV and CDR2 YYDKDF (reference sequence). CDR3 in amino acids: CATSGRQGASFEQFF. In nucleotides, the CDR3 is TGTGCCACCAGCGGAAGACAGGGGGCAAGTTTTGAGCAGTTCTTC.

The CDR3 bases are TGTGCTAGTGGTTTGCCCCTCAACACCGGGGAGCTGTTTTTT. Protein: CASGLPLNTGELFF. The chain carries TRBV12-5 and TRBJ2-2; D remains unclear. Per the germline V gene, CDR1 is LGHNT and CDR2 is FRNRAP. Trimming shortened V by 2 bases and J by 2 bases, and 6 bases separated the two germline ends. The CDR3 spans 14 residues. The full variable domain, its missing parts supplied by reference TRBV12-5 and TRBJ2-2, is DARVTQTPRHKVTEMGQEVTMRCQPILGHNTVFWYRQTMMQGLELLAYFRNRAPLDDSGMPKDRFSAEMPDATLATLKIQPSEPRDSAVYFCASGLPLNTGELFFGEGSRLTVL.

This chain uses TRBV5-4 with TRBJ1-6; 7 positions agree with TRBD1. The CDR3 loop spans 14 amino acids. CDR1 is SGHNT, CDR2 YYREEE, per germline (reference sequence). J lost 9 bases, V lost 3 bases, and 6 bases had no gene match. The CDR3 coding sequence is TGTGCCAGCAGCTATACAGGGGTAAGTTCACCCCTCCACTTT. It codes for CASSYTGVSSPLHF. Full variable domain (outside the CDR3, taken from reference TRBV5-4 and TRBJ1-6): ETGVTQSPTHLIKTRGQQVTLRCSSQSGHNTVSWYQQALGQGPQFIFQYYREEENGRGNFPPRFSGLQFPNYSSELNVNALELDDSALYLCASSYTGVSSPLHFGNGTRLTVT.

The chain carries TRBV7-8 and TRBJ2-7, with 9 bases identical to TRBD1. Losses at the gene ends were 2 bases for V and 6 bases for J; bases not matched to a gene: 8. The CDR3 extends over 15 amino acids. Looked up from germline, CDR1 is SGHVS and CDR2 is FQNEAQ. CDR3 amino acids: CASSLPGQGEGEQYF. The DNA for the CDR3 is TGTGCCAGCAGCTTACCGGGACAGGGAGAAGGCGAGCAGTACTTC.

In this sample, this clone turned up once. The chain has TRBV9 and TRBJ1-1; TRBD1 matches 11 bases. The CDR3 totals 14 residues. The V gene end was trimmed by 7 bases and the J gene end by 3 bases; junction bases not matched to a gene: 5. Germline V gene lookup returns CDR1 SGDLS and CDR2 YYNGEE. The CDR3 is CASGTGGYDTEAFF. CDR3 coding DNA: TGTGCCAGCGGGACAGGGGGATACGACACTGAAGCTTTCTTT.

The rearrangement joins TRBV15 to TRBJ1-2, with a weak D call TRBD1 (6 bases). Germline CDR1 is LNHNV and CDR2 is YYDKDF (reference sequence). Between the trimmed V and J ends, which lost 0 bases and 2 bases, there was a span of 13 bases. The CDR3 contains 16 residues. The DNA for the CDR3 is TGTGCCACCAGCAGAGATGTCCGGACAGCGAACTATGGCTACACCTTC. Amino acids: CATSRDVRTANYGYTF.

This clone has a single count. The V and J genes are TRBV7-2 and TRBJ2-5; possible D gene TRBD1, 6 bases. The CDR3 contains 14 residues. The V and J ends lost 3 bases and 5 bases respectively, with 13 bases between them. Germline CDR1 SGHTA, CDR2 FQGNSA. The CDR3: CASSLGTGWETQYF. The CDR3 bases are TGTGCCAGCAGCTTGGGTACAGGGTGGGAGACCCAGTACTTC. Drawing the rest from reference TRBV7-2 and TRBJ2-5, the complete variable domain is GAGVSQSPSNKVTEKGKDVELRCDPISGHTALYWYRQSLGQGLEFLIYFQGNSAPDKSGLPSDRFSAERTGGSVSTLTIQRTQQEDSAVYLCASSLGTGWETQYFGPGTRLLVL.

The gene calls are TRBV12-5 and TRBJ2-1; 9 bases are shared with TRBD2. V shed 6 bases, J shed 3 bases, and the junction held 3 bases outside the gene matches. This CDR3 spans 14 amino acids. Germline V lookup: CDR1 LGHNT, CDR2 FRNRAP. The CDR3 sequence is CASGELAGYNEQFF. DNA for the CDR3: TGTGCTAGTGGGGAACTAGCGGGCTACAATGAGCAGTTCTTC.

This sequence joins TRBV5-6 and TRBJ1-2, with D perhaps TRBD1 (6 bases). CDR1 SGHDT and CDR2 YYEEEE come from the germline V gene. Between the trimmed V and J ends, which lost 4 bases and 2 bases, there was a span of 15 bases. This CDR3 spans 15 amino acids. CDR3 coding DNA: TGTGCCAGCAGCCCTACAGGGAGCTCCAACTATGGCTACACCTTC. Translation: CASSPTGSSNYGYTF.